This is a list of T cell receptor beta chains from one sample in a study of blood T cell repertoires in COVID-19. Using immunoSEQ multiplex PCR, the repertoire was profiled, and TCRdb retains in-frame clones only, with some absent. In the table there are about 260,000 clones, around nine tenths of which are singletons. The sequenced sample was PBMCs or T cells enriched from blood (not recorded which). The receptors stem from a woman aged 40 to 50 who had been exposed to COVID-19. The CDR3 runs from the conserved cysteine through the conserved F or W. The order of the fields is CDR3 length, V gene, J gene, clone size, D gene, CDR3 protein, CDR3 DNA. D genes are given only for firm matches. Clone sizes are given selectively: once, few, many, or a class where the clone is expanded.

length: 12
V: TRBV5-4
J: TRBJ2-1
size: .
D: TRBD1
CDR3: CASGGQLDEQFF
DNA: TGTGCCAGCGGGGGACAGTTGGATGAGCAGTTCTTC

length: 16
V: TRBV11-2
J: TRBJ2-2
size: .
D: TRBD2
CDR3: CASSSLAGGRAGELFF
DNA: TGTGCCAGCAGCTCCCTAGCGGGAGGGAGAGCCGGGGAGCTGTTTTTT

length: 15
V: TRBV10-3
J: TRBJ1-3
size: .
D: TRBD1
CDR3: CAMAGDRNSGNTIYF
DNA: TGTGCCATGGCGGGGGACAGGAACTCTGGAAACACCATATATTTT

length: 15
V: TRBV3-1/TRBV3-2
J: TRBJ1-2
size: .
D: .
CDR3: CASSQRGKGNYGYTF
DNA: TGTGCCAGCAGCCAAAGAGGGAAGGGCAACTATGGCTACACCTTC

length: 16
V: TRBV7-9
J: TRBJ2-1
size: .
D: .
CDR3: CASSPSTGTTYNEQFF
DNA: TGTGCCAGCAGCCCTTCCACAGGGACTACCTACAATGAGCAGTTCTTC

length: 16
V: TRBV5-5
J: TRBJ1-1
size: .
D: .
CDR3: CASRLGSPAPNTEAFF
DNA: TGTGCCAGCAGACTAGGCTCCCCAGCGCCGAACACTGAAGCTTTCTTT

length: 16
V: TRBV5-6
J: TRBJ2-3
size: .
D: .
CDR3: CASNPQRVAGTDTQYF
DNA: TGTGCCAGCAACCCTCAGCGGGTAGCTGGCACAGATACGCAGTATTTT

length: 16
V: TRBV19
J: TRBJ2-3
size: .
D: TRBD2
CDR3: CASSIASGRWIDTQYF
DNA: TGTGCCAGTAGTATAGCAAGCGGGAGGTGGATAGATACGCAGTATTTT

length: 14
V: TRBV5-1
J: TRBJ2-6
size: .
D: .
CDR3: CASSSDSGANVLTF
DNA: TGTGCCAGCAGCTCAGACTCTGGGGCCAACGTCCTGACTTTC

length: 15
V: TRBV19
J: TRBJ2-7
size: .
D: TRBD1
CDR3: CASSSPTGGTYEQYF
DNA: TGTGCCAGTAGTAGCCCGACAGGGGGGACCTACGAGCAGTACTTC

length: 14
V: TRBV6-2/TRBV6-3
J: TRBJ1-1
size: .
D: .
CDR3: CASSYGGENTEAFF
DNA: TGTGCCAGCAGTTACGGGGGCGAGAACACTGAAGCTTTCTTT

length: 14
V: TRBV7-8
J: TRBJ1-6
size: .
D: .
CDR3: CASGLTGLNSPLHF
DNA: TGTGCCAGCGGCCTGACAGGCTTAAATTCACCCCTCCACTTT

length: 15
V: TRBV28
J: TRBJ1-6
size: .
D: .
CDR3: CASSPPGTGASPLHF
DNA: TGTGCCAGCAGTCCCCCCGGGACTGGTGCTTCACCCCTCCACTTT

length: 15
V: TRBV6-4
J: TRBJ2-1
size: .
D: TRBD2
CDR3: CASSAGTSGYNEQFF
DNA: TGTGCCAGCAGCGCCGGGACTAGCGGATACAATGAGCAGTTCTTC

length: 16
V: TRBV27
J: TRBJ2-3
size: .
D: .
CDR3: CASSLGLLGSTDTQYF
DNA: TGTGCCAGCAGTTTAGGACTGTTGGGAAGCACAGATACGCAGTATTTT

length: 12
V: TRBV11-2
J: TRBJ2-7
size: few
D: .
CDR3: CASSFRGYEQYF
DNA: TGTGCCAGCAGCTTCAGGGGTTACGAGCAGTACTTC

length: 17
V: TRBV3-1/TRBV3-2
J: TRBJ1-3
size: .
D: .
CDR3: CASSRGRGRSSGNTIYF
DNA: TGTGCCAGCAGCCGGGGGAGGGGACGAAGCTCTGGAAACACCATATATTTT

length: 16
V: TRBV3-1/TRBV3-2
J: TRBJ2-7
size: .
D: .
CDR3: CASSQYARGGTYEQYF
DNA: TGTGCCAGCAGCCAATACGCCCGAGGCGGTACCTACGAGCAGTACTTC

length: 18
V: TRBV7-6
J: TRBJ1-1
size: .
D: .
CDR3: CASSLAPARTPGDTEAFF
DNA: TGTGCCAGCAGCTTAGCGCCGGCGCGGACACCAGGCGACACTGAAGCTTTCTTT

length: 12
V: TRBV7-9
J: TRBJ2-1
size: once
D: .
CDR3: CASSKLHDEQFF
DNA: TGTGCCAGCAGCAAGTTACACGATGAGCAGTTCTTC

length: 16
V: TRBV4-1
J: TRBJ1-2
size: .
D: .
CDR3: CASSQETSGRIYGYTF
DNA: TGCGCCAGCAGCCAAGAGACCTCAGGGCGGATCTATGGCTACACCTTC

length: 16
V: TRBV4-2
J: TRBJ2-3
size: .
D: .
CDR3: CASSQEGRSSTDTQYF
DNA: TGTGCCAGCAGCCAAGAGGGCCGTTCTAGCACAGATACGCAGTATTTT

length: 13
V: TRBV11-2
J: TRBJ2-2
size: .
D: TRBD1
CDR3: CASSPDRAGELFF
DNA: TGTGCCAGCAGCCCAGACAGGGCCGGGGAGCTGTTTTTT

length: 15
V: TRBV5-4
J: TRBJ2-3
size: .
D: TRBD2
CDR3: CASTVWEGLTDTQYF
DNA: TGTGCCAGCACTGTGTGGGAGGGTCTCACAGATACGCAGTATTTT

length: 13
V: TRBV19
J: TRBJ1-2
size: .
D: TRBD1
CDR3: CASEQGRNYGYTF
DNA: TGTGCCAGCGAACAGGGGAGGAACTATGGCTACACCTTC

length: 14
V: TRBV25-1
J: TRBJ1-5
size: once
D: .
CDR3: CASSGRASNQPQHF
DNA: TGTGCCAGCAGTGGCAGGGCAAGCAATCAGCCCCAGCATTTT

length: 12
V: TRBV10-1
J: TRBJ1-5
size: .
D: .
CDR3: CASGRGRKPQHF
DNA: TGCGCCAGCGGGCGGGGGCGTAAGCCCCAGCATTTT

length: 15
V: TRBV29-1
J: TRBJ2-2
size: .
D: TRBD1
CDR3: CSVEVRTGRAGELFF
DNA: TGCAGCGTTGAAGTCAGGACAGGGCGAGCCGGGGAGCTGTTTTTT

length: 14
V: TRBV30
J: TRBJ1-4
size: .
D: TRBD1
CDR3: CAWSGGGYDEKLFF
DNA: TGTGCCTGGAGTGGAGGGGGCTACGATGAAAAACTGTTTTTT

length: 14
V: TRBV10-3
J: TRBJ1-1
size: .
D: .
CDR3: CAISESRQTTEAFF
DNA: TGTGCCATCAGTGAGTCGAGACAGACCACTGAAGCTTTCTTT

length: 12
V: TRBV5-1
J: TRBJ1-2
size: .
D: .
CDR3: CASSYGSYGYTF
DNA: TGCGCCAGCAGCTATGGGAGCTATGGCTACACCTTC

length: 13
V: TRBV27
J: TRBJ1-5
size: .
D: .
CDR3: CASSTSKNQPQHF
DNA: TGTGCCAGCAGTACGAGCAAAAATCAGCCCCAGCATTTT

length: 15
V: TRBV11-3
J: TRBJ2-1
size: .
D: .
CDR3: CASSFRQATANEQFF
DNA: TGTGCCAGCAGCTTTCGACAGGCTACGGCCAATGAGCAGTTCTTC

length: 17
V: TRBV27
J: TRBJ2-7
size: .
D: TRBD2
CDR3: CASSRRTSGGAVHEQYF
DNA: TGTGCCAGCAGCCGGAGGACTAGCGGGGGGGCCGTCCACGAGCAGTACTTC

length: 17
V: TRBV6-6
J: TRBJ2-1
size: .
D: .
CDR3: CASSQVWAGSLTNEQFF
DNA: TGTGCCAGCAGTCAGGTATGGGCGGGGAGCCTTACGAATGAGCAGTTCTTC

length: 13
V: TRBV4-1
J: TRBJ1-2
size: .
D: TRBD1
CDR3: CASSEGGGYGYTF
DNA: TGCGCCAGCAGCGAAGGGGGCGGCTATGGCTACACCTTC

length: 14
V: TRBV5-4
J: TRBJ2-7
size: .
D: TRBD1
CDR3: CASSGDRGRYEQYF
DNA: TGTGCCAGCAGCGGGGACAGGGGGCGGTACGAGCAGTACTTC

length: 14
V: TRBV5-6
J: TRBJ2-4
size: .
D: TRBD2
CDR3: CASSLELAVGIQYF
DNA: TGTGCCAGCAGCTTGGAGCTAGCGGTCGGCATTCAGTACTTC

length: 15
V: TRBV11-1
J: TRBJ2-7
size: .
D: TRBD2
CDR3: CASSPLAGHPYEQYF
DNA: TGTGCCAGCAGCCCACTAGCGGGGCACCCCTACGAGCAGTACTTC

length: 13
V: TRBV10-3
J: TRBJ2-2
size: .
D: TRBD1
CDR3: CALQTGETGELFF
DNA: TGTGCCCTACAAACAGGGGAAACCGGGGAGCTGTTTTTT

length: 17
V: TRBV7-2
J: TRBJ1-3
size: few
D: TRBD1
CDR3: CASSLSSQGARGNTIYF
DNA: TGTGCCAGCAGCTTGAGTAGTCAGGGGGCGCGGGGAAACACCATATATTTT

length: 17
V: TRBV3-1/TRBV3-2
J: TRBJ1-5
size: .
D: .
CDR3: CASSQGTYAGGNQPQHF
DNA: TGTGCCAGCAGCCAAGGAACATACGCTGGAGGCAATCAGCCCCAGCATTTT

length: 16
V: TRBV28
J: TRBJ2-7
size: .
D: .
CDR3: CASSLWEGTSSYEQYF
DNA: TGTGCCAGCAGTTTATGGGAGGGGACCAGCTCCTACGAGCAGTACTTC

length: 14
V: TRBV5-4
J: TRBJ1-3
size: .
D: .
CDR3: CASSFGGSGNTIYF
DNA: TGTGCCAGCAGCTTTGGGGGGTCTGGAAACACCATATATTTT

length: 13
V: TRBV11-2
J: TRBJ1-1
size: once
D: .
CDR3: CASSLGLSTEAFF
DNA: TGTGCCAGCAGCTTAGGGTTGAGCACTGAAGCTTTCTTT

length: 14
V: TRBV19
J: TRBJ1-3
size: .
D: .
CDR3: CASSIGSTGNTIYF
DNA: TGTGCCAGTAGTATTGGCAGTACTGGAAACACCATATATTTT